Listed here is a single T cell receptor (beta chain). Which antigen it targets is not known. Within one base of it there is no much larger clone, and no base qualities were kept. The library was built by means of multiplex PCR. For sequencing, an Illumina HiSeq 4000 was employed. TCR beta libraries were built with iRepertoire HTBI primers and Arm-PCR amplification of CDR3 regions. PCR products were gel purified before sequencing. The study's processing was this. A total of 62 TRBV and approximately 15 TRBJ segments were identified across samples and were used for gene usage analysis of CDR3 amino acid clonotypes. Filtered high-quality paired reads were merged into contigs using COPE and FqMerger. BLAST was used to align contigs to the IMGT TRBV, TRBD and TRBJ reference genes, and CDR3 was defined following IMGT. Any clonotype with a frequency above 0.1% was counted as a highly expanded clone. Shannon entropy was used to measure repertoire diversity, and the Gini coefficient was used to measure V-J evenness. A clonotype was considered public if more than one individual shared it. TCRdb handled the public reads itself, with Q25 trimming in fastp and clone calling in MiXCR, and kept productive beta chains. Each CDR3 protein appears once, grouped with its most common genes and DNA. TCRdb's processing, not the authors' own work, is the source of the V and J calls. The sample records fewer than 600,000 distinct CDR3 sequences, 20% to 25% of which are singletons. Approximately 14% of the sample lies in the top ten.

The sample's time point label, in plain terms: persistent/refractory GD, antithyroid drugs over 5 years with positive TRAb. For both TCR sequencing and RNA sequencing, RNA was extracted from PBMCs in TRIzol. The diagnosis of Graves' disease followed American Thyroid Association guidelines. The patients came from an endocrinology department in Xi'an, China. From each patient, around 9 milliliters of peripheral blood was collected into an EDTA anticoagulant tube. Ficoll Paque Plus density gradient separation was used to isolate PBMCs, and no further T cell sorting was performed. RNA quality was checked with an Agilent 2100 Bioanalyzer and agarose gel, and concentration with a NanoDrop 2000. The data derive from a study of regulatory T cells in long-lasting Graves disease (dated by TCRdb to the early 2020s). With regard to the full study: Persistent Graves' disease meant more than 5 years of antithyroid drug treatment with TSH receptor autoantibodies that stayed positive. This study used TCR sequencing and RNA sequencing of peripheral blood to compare persistent Graves' disease patients against newly diagnosed Graves' disease patients. The study was conducted in China and was registered as a clinical trial. TCR sequencing covered some 13 persistent and approximately 20 newly diagnosed Graves' disease patients, 33 samples in total. In the clinical cohort, patients with persistent Graves' disease had used antithyroid drugs for an average of roughly ten years.

What the work shows at the level of the full study, not this receptor alone: Patients with persistent disease shared more public clonotypes (fewer than 3,000) than newly diagnosed patients did (around 980). The authors noted that the small sample size was a limitation that may lower accuracy. Lower TCR Shannon entropy and fewer highly expanded clones were observed in persistent Graves' disease patients than in newly diagnosed patients, which suggested clonal expansion. Peripheral blood alone was examined, since thyroid tissue, which constituted the primary lesion, could not be accessed. Preferential use of TRBV28, TRBJ1-2 and TRBJ2-5 was observed in persistent disease, whereas TRBV20-1 and TRBJ2-1 were favored in newly diagnosed disease. Sequencing and analysis were limited to the TCR beta chain.

CDR3 length: 15 amino acids, cysteine to phenylalanine. Just the 45-base CDR3 DNA is kept, in frame starting at base 1. V lost 1 base and J lost 4 bases, and the count of bases not matched to a germline gene is 7. Looking up the germline V gene (reference sequence) yields CDR1 DFQATT and CDR2 SNEGSKA. The sequencing used peripheral blood mononuclear cells (PBMCs), collected when the disease was refractory, from a patient treated with antithyroid drugs. This chain is built from TRBV20-1 and TRBJ2-1; 7 central nucleotides agree with TRBD2. This TCR was recovered from a female donor with Graves disease. The DNA sequence reads TGCAGTGCTAGAGGTCAAAGCGGGAAGTACAATGAGCAGTTCTTC. Translation gives CSARGQSGKYNEQFF.